This T cell receptor beta chain is from a study of blood T cell repertoires in COVID-19. Study summary: T cells, B-cell-depleted T cells, or PBMCs supplied cDNA or gDNA.

The trim removed 4 bases at V and 7 bases at J, leaving 17 bases unmatched. Germline values: CDR1 SGHNT, CDR2 YYREEE (reference sequence). CDR3 length: 18 residues. The participants were between roughly 18 and 90 years old and came from about two dozen US areas. Self-reported history from a screening survey and questionnaire set each donor's cohort. Per the authors' pipeline: Amplification of reference gene primers provided the estimated nucleated cell counts. Data came from immunoSEQ multiplex PCR; TCRdb stores just in-frame clones and leaves some out. Clonal size and the V and J genes are those of that table, whereas D and trimming came from the DNA. Found here are about 350,000 clones, around nine tenths of them singletons; the top ten hold just over 1%.

This sequence joins TRBV5-4 and TRBJ2-1; TRBD2 matches 10 bases. The TCR comes from a woman aged 25-40 years who had been exposed to COVID-19. Sequencing was done on a sample of PBMCs or T cells enriched from blood (not recorded which). The CDR3 spells CASSIDGLAGAARNEQFF. The CDR3 nucleotides are TGTGCCAGCAGCATCGACGGGCTAGCGGGAGCGGCCCGGAATGAGCAGTTCTTC. Based on the CDR3 plus reference TRBV5-4 and TRBJ2-1, the full variable domain is ETGVTQSPTHLIKTRGQQVTLRCSSQSGHNTVSWYQQALGQGPQFIFQYYREEENGRGNFPPRFSGLQFPNYSSELNVNALELDDSALYLCASSIDGLAGAARNEQFFGPGTRLTVL.